This T cell receptor beta chain was recovered during a study of blood T cell repertoires in COVID-19. The repertoire was sequenced with immunoSEQ multiplex PCR; TCRdb's copy has only in-frame clones and lacks some. The table includes 12,000 or so clones, around 83% detected once. This clone was counted only a few times. The germline V gene has CDR1 SGHAT and CDR2 FQNNGV. Trimming at V came to 5 bases and at J to 2 bases, leaving 5 bases not matched to a gene. This CDR3 contains 15 residues. The source is a human donor in a cohort sampled during active COVID-19. V is TRBV11-2 and J is TRBJ2-7; TRBD2 agrees at 11 bases. Sequencing was carried out using peripheral blood. This CDR3 reads CASSHLAGGTYEQYF. The CDR3 DNA reads TGTGCCAGCAGCCATCTAGCGGGAGGAACCTACGAGCAGTACTTC.